The entry below gives a single T cell receptor beta chain sequence along with its context. Its antigen specificity is not known. No per-base quality is available; no much larger clone lies one base away. The sample's treatment or condition label, decoded: live attenuated yellow fever vaccine strain. A standard Ficoll-Paque protocol was used to isolate PBMCs from peripheral blood. CD4 and CD8 T-cell fractions were isolated with Dynabeads CD4 and CD8 positive selection kits. RNA was extracted with TriZol from bulk PBMCs, CD4 and CD8 fractions, and dextramer-positive and dextramer-negative fractions. Cut back by 2 bases and 0 bases, the V and J ends lie 9 bases apart. The CDR3 runs 15 amino acids, cysteine and phenylalanine included. Of the read, only the CDR3 DNA is kept; its 45 bases are in frame from base 1. Looking up the germline V gene yields CDR1 SGHTA and CDR2 FQGNSA. TCR cDNA was synthesized by 5'RACE template switching, which introduced a universal primer site and unique molecular identifiers. Priming of cDNA synthesis was performed from both the TCR alpha and TCR beta constant segments. Libraries were amplified in two PCR steps, with sample barcodes and sequencing adapters added in the second step. Sequencing of libraries was performed on Illumina HiSeq 2500 (2x100 bp) or NovaSeq (2x150 bp). In the source study's methods: MIGEC handled demultiplexing of reads and collapsing into UMI consensus sequences, while MiXCR performed V(D)J alignment. Vaccine-responding clonotypes were defined with edgeR using replicate PBMC samples, requiring FDR below 0.01 and a log2 fold change above 5 up to day 15. Each bulk clonotype received a CD4 or CD8 identity based on whether the sequenced CD4 or CD8 repertoire contained that clonotype at higher abundance. Through fastp at Q25 and MiXCR, TCRdb rebuilt clones from the public reads, retaining in-frame beta chains. Every CDR3 protein is listed once, alongside the most common genes and DNA of its rows. The V and J calls and clone size come from TCRdb's table, not from the authors' own analysis. Recorded for this sample are over 150,000 distinct CDR3 sequences; approximately 6.2% of them occurred a single time. Clones ranked in the top ten supply less than 3.5% of the sample.

The sample originates from a study of T cells after yellow fever vaccination (dated by TCRdb to between 2018 and 2021). As for the study more broadly: The SMART-Seq v4 Ultra Low Input RNA kit was used to prepare libraries from fractions with low cell numbers. Two healthy male donors made up the cohort, one aged 18 to 30 years and the other aged 30 to 40 years. Blood was drawn at multiple timepoints before and after primary and secondary immunization, with bulk PBMC replicates and cell subsets isolated. To follow T-cell clones before and after both primary and booster YFV17D yellow fever vaccination, bulk TCR alpha and beta repertoires underwent longitudinal sequencing. Overall results and qualifications from the work: Because the study included only a couple of donors, the extent to which the findings can be generalized is limited. A small fraction of clonotypes showed up in both the CD4 and CD8 compartments, probably as a result of convergent recombination. Compared with the primary T-cell response, the secondary T-cell response was weaker but faster, peaking on day 5 rather than day 15. Because abundant contaminating clonotypes from the bulk population could be contained in FACS-sorted repertoires, computational filtering was required. Most clones expanded after primary vaccination (around 96% of CD4 and roughly 91% of CD8) were re-detected after the booster, suggesting that broad memory maintenance occurred.

The sequence derives from a man aged 18 to 35 who received the YFV17D yellow fever vaccine. The chain couples TRBV7-2 to TRBJ2-3; the D gene cannot be named for sure. Source: CD4+ T cells sorted from PBMCs, taken on the day of the first yellow fever vaccination. The encoded CDR3 is CASSLRVQSTDTQYF. Read as DNA, the sequence is TGTGCCAGCAGCTTAAGGGTCCAGAGCACAGATACGCAGTATTTT.